This TCR beta chain comes out of a study of blood T cell repertoires in COVID-19. Study overall: Samples of COVID-19 (acute and convalescent) were obtained from the United States, Italy and Spain. PBMCs, B-cell-depleted T cells, or T cells provided the cDNA or gDNA that made up the material.

As processed by the authors: Amplified reference gene primers provided the basis for estimating nucleated cell counts. The repertoire was sequenced with immunoSEQ multiplex PCR; TCRdb's copy has only in-frame clones and lacks some. V, J and clone size were drawn from that table, and D and trimming were deduced from the DNA. The sample contains about 270,000 clones, more than 70% of which appear only once. A single count supports this clone. Germline CDR1 and CDR2: MRHNA and SNTAGT. The V segment lost 5 bases and the J segment 3 bases; nucleotides outside the gene matches: 9. CDR3 length: 16 residues. Material for sequencing was peripheral blood. The sequence derives from a man older than 75 with acute or convalescent COVID-19. The V and J genes are TRBV6-4 and TRBJ2-7; 11 bases are a match to TRBD1. In DNA, the CDR3 is TGTGCCAGCAGTCAGGAACCGGGACAGGGGGTCTACGAGCAGTACTTC. Its translation: CASSQEPGQGVYEQYF.